Listed here are 24 T cell receptor beta chains from one sample, sequenced in a study of blood T cell repertoires in COVID-19. Assay: immunoSEQ multiplex PCR; the TCRdb copy retains only in-frame clones and omits some. The sample has around 250,000 clones, roughly 88% seen once. The sample consisted of peripheral blood. These receptors came from an elderly man with acute or convalescent COVID-19.

This CDR3 is CATLTGSSSYNEQFF. The CDR3 region has the DNA TGTGCCACCCTGACAGGGTCATCCTCCTACAATGAGCAGTTCTTC. V is TRBV15 and J is TRBJ2-1; 7 bases align to TRBD1. Per germline, CDR1 LNHNV and CDR2 YYDKDF (reference sequence). CDR3 size: 15 residues. J was trimmed by 0 bases and V by 8 bases; bases with no gene match: 7.

The rearrangement joins TRBV11-2 to TRBJ2-5; TRBD1 aligns across 8 bases. Germline-derived CDR1 and CDR2 are SGHAT and FQNNGV. Trimming cost V 4 bases and J 5 bases; bases outside gene matches: 12. This CDR3 is 16 amino acids long. The CDR3 here is CASSYGYGQGRETQYF. The CDR3 DNA reads as TGTGCCAGCAGCTATGGATACGGACAGGGTAGGGAGACCCAGTACTTC.

This clone was recorded once. The chain recombines TRBV27 with TRBJ1-4, with D hard to call. V lost 8 bases, J lost 3 bases, and 16 bases lay in between. Germline CDR1 reads MNHEY; CDR2 reads SMNVEV (reference sequence). CDR3 size: 15 residues. The CDR3 DNA reads as TGTGCCAGCTCCCTTAGGAGGGTGTCTAATGAAAAACTGTTTTTT. Translation gives CASSLRRVSNEKLFF.

V usage is TRBV4-3 and J usage is TRBJ1-6; TRBD1 aligns across 9 bases. Germline values: CDR1 LGHNA, CDR2 YSLEER. This CDR3 is built from 15 residues. V lost 0 bases to trimming and J lost 9 bases; unmatched junction nucleotides: 3. This CDR3 is CASSQERDRASPLHF. The CDR3 DNA sequence: TGCGCCAGCAGCCAAGAGAGGGACAGGGCTTCACCCCTCCACTTT.

The CDR3 coding sequence is TGTGCCAGCAGTTGGGGGACAGGGAGGGATCAGCCCCAGCATTTT. As protein: CASSWGTGRDQPQHF. The chain is built from TRBV28 and TRBJ1-5, with 9 bases fitting TRBD1. The germline CDR1 and CDR2 sequences are MDHEN and SYDVKM. The CDR3 totals 15 residues. J gave up 5 bases and V 4 bases, and 6 bases lay outside the gene matches.

The chain recombines TRBV1 with TRBJ2-1; the table's D call, TRBD2, has no DNA check behind it. TRBV1 counts as a pseudogene. The CDR3 loop spans 19 amino acids. The CDR3, as DNA: TGCACCAGCAGCTCCCAGCCCCTGACTAGCGGGAGGCCGAGAGTGGAGCAGTTCTTC. Translated: CTSSSQPLTSGRPRVEQFF.

The chain links TRBV7-8 to TRBJ1-1, with D perhaps matching TRBD1 (5 bases). Germline values: CDR1 SGHVS, CDR2 FQNEAQ. Trimming took off 5 bases at V and 7 bases at J, with 11 bases between the two ends. The CDR3 has 12 amino acids. In nucleotides, the CDR3 is TGTGCCAGCAGCCACCGACAGTTTGAAGCTTTCTTT. This encodes CASSHRQFEAFF. Looking up the rest from reference TRBV7-8 and TRBJ1-1 gives the full variable domain: GAGVSQSPRYKVAKRGQDVALRCDPISGHVSLFWYQQALGQGPEFLTYFQNEAQLDKSGLPSDRFFAERPEGSVSTLKIQRTQQEDSAVYLCASSHRQFEAFFGQGTRLTVV.

The V gene is TRBV3-1 (or the pseudogene TRBV3-2), the J gene TRBJ1-4; TRBD1 matches 9 bases. Losses at the gene ends were 1 base for V and 7 bases for J; bases not matched to a gene: 7. CDR1 is LGHDT and CDR2 is YNNKEL in the germline V gene (reference sequence). The CDR3 sequence is 16 residues long. CDR3 amino acids: CASSQVRDRVGEKLFF. CDR3 DNA sequence: TGTGCCAGCAGCCAAGTACGGGACAGGGTGGGTGAAAAACTGTTTTTT.

The rearrangement uses TRBV28 and TRBJ1-2; D is uncertain. Trimming stripped 3 bases from V and 6 bases from J, with 17 bases between. The CDR3 is 15 residues long. Germline CDR1 MDHEN, CDR2 SYDVKM. The CDR3 spells CASSFSRGISHGYTF. CDR3 nucleotides: TGTGCCAGCAGTTTTAGTCGAGGGATCTCCCATGGCTACACCTTC.

The rearrangement links TRBV7-9 to TRBJ2-7, with a tentative D call TRBD1 (6 bases). Germline CDR1 is SEHNR and CDR2 is FQNEAQ (reference sequence). There are 14 residues in the CDR3. Deletions cut 3 bases from V and 2 bases from J, with 11 bases between. The CDR3 loop is CASSFYRAPYEQYF. CDR3 in DNA: TGTGCCAGCAGCTTTTACAGGGCCCCCTACGAGCAGTACTTC.

Regarding this clone: This sample includes further DNA sequences coding for the same CDR3. The rearrangement links TRBV7-2 to TRBJ1-1; D unresolved. This CDR3 has 13 residues. Between the trimmed V and J ends, which lost 1 base and 1 base, there was a span of 4 bases. Germline V gene lookup returns CDR1 SGHTA and CDR2 FQGNSA. CDR3 in amino acids: CASSLVRNTEAFF. CDR3 bases: TGTGCCAGCAGCTTAGTCCGGAACACTGAAGCTTTCTTT.

The J gene is TRBJ2-3, the V gene TRBV28; 14 bases align to TRBD2. Germline CDR1 and CDR2: MDHEN and SYDVKM. The J segment lost 5 bases and the V segment lost 4 bases, leaving 5 bases of the junction unmatched. The CDR3 has 16 residues. CDR3 region: CASSSGTSGSVDTQYF. In DNA form, the CDR3 reads TGTGCCAGCAGTTCCGGGACTAGCGGGAGTGTAGATACGCAGTATTTT.

The chain joins TRBV2 to TRBJ2-7; D uncertain. Germline V gene lookup returns CDR1 SNHLY and CDR2 FYNNEI. The V and J ends lost 2 bases and 2 bases respectively, with 4 bases between them. The CDR3 is made up of 12 amino acids. CDR3 in amino acids: CASSEQAYEQYF. The CDR3 coding sequence is TGTGCCAGCAGTGAACAGGCCTACGAGCAGTACTTC. The full variable domain, completed using reference TRBV2 and TRBJ2-7, is EPEVTQTPSHQVTQMGQEVILRCVPISNHLYFYWYRQILGQKVEFLVSFYNNEISEKSEIFDDQFSVERPDGSNFTLKIRSTKLEDSAMYFCASSEQAYEQYFGPGTRLTVT.

The gene calls are TRBV28 and TRBJ2-2, with 11 bases matching TRBD2. The CDR3 is made up of 19 amino acids. J lost 4 bases, V lost 2 bases, and 12 bases had no gene match. Looked up from germline, CDR1 is MDHEN and CDR2 is SYDVKM. The DNA of the CDR3 is TGTGCCAGCAGTTTACGGCCCTCTCTAGCGGGGGGACTCACCGGGGAGCTGTTTTTT. This gives the protein CASSLRPSLAGGLTGELFF.

V is TRBV5-1 and J is TRBJ1-3; 10 nucleotides align to TRBD1. The CDR3 totals 16 residues. The germline V gene has CDR1 SGHRS and CDR2 YFSETQ. V lost 4 bases to trimming and J lost 4 bases; unmatched junction nucleotides: 8. CDR3 region: CASSPSDRGPGNTIYF. As DNA, the CDR3 is TGCGCCAGCAGCCCCAGCGACAGGGGGCCGGGAAACACCATATATTTT.

This clone was seen only once. The chain carries TRBV18 and TRBJ2-2, with TRBD1 as a possible D gene (6 bases). V lost 1 base to trimming and J lost 1 base, with 10 bases between them. The CDR3 is 16 residues long. Germline assignment: CDR1 KGHSH and CDR2 LQKENI. CDR3 region: CASSPQGTRNTGELFF. The CDR3 DNA reads TGTGCCAGCTCACCACAGGGGACACGGAACACCGGGGAGCTGTTTTTT. Full variable domain (rest looked up from reference TRBV18 and TRBJ2-2): NAGVMQNPRHLVRRRGQEARLRCSPMKGHSHVYWYRQLPEEGLKFMVYLQKENIIDESGMPKERFSAEFPKEGPSILRIQQVVRGDSAAYFCASSPQGTRNTGELFFGEGSRLTVL.

The rearrangement joins TRBV7-3 to TRBJ2-1; the match to TRBD1 covers 9 bases. The CDR3 length is 14 residues. V dropped 5 bases and J dropped 7; count of bases not matched to a gene: 6. The germline V gene encodes CDR1 SGHTA and CDR2 FQGTGA. The CDR3, as DNA: TGTGCCAGCAGCACAGGGGGCGTTAGAAATGAGCAGTTCTTC. Encoded protein: CASSTGGVRNEQFF.

The chain uses TRBV5-1 and TRBJ1-1; D remains unclear. The CDR3 is made up of 13 amino acids. Trimming pared 4 bases from V and 1 base from J, leaving 8 bases between. Germline-derived CDR1 and CDR2 are SGHRS and YFSETQ. The CDR3 coding sequence is TGCGCCAGCAGCCCGTCAGAGAACACTGAAGCTTTCTTT. This codes for CASSPSENTEAFF.

This clone appeared a few times. The identical CDR3 is also encoded by other nucleotide sequences in the sample. This rearrangement joins TRBV5-1 to TRBJ2-3; 7 bases are shared with TRBD1. CDR1 is SGHRS and CDR2 is YFSETQ in the germline V gene. The CDR3 loop spans 15 amino acids. The V and J ends lost 0 bases and 4 bases, in that order; junction bases with no gene match: 5. Here the CDR3 reads CASSLEGARADTQYF. As DNA, the CDR3 is TGCGCCAGCAGCTTGGAGGGGGCCAGGGCAGATACGCAGTATTTT.

The chain joins TRBV2 to TRBJ2-3; 8 nucleotides match TRBD1. Germline V gene sequence: CDR1 SNHLY, CDR2 FYNNEI. CDR3 length: 13 amino acids. V lost 7 bases, J lost 3 bases, and 3 bases stayed unmatched. DNA of the CDR3: TGTGCCAGCACAGGGGGCGCGACAGATACGCAGTATTTT. Encoded protein: CASTGGATDTQYF.

This clone has a handful of counts. This rearrangement joins TRBV5-1 to TRBJ1-2; D ambiguous. Trimming cost V 4 bases and J 1 base, with 8 bases left between them. This CDR3 comprises 13 residues. CDR1 SGHRS and CDR2 YFSETQ come from the germline V gene. The CDR3 reads CASSLTDNYGYTF. CDR3 DNA: TGCGCCAGCAGCCTTACAGATAACTATGGCTACACCTTC.

The rearrangement joins TRBV4-3 to TRBJ1-1; D might be TRBD1 (6 bases). Per the germline V gene, CDR1 is LGHNA and CDR2 is YSLEER. V was pared by 0 bases and J by 7 bases, with 24 bases between. This CDR3 is 18 amino acids long. CDR3 residues: CASSQDLSFGQLRYEAFF. The CDR3 DNA reads as TGCGCCAGCAGCCAAGATCTCTCCTTCGGACAGTTACGCTATGAAGCTTTCTTT.

The chain employs TRBV19 and TRBJ2-7; TRBD1 aligns across 7 bases. Looked up from germline, CDR1 is LNHDA and CDR2 is SQIVND (reference sequence). The CDR3 spans 15 residues. The ends lost 5 bases at V and 4 bases at J; junction bases unmatched: 11. CDR3 in amino acids: CASSPSGGRGYEQYF. The CDR3 DNA is TGTGCCAGTAGTCCCTCCGGAGGCAGGGGGTACGAGCAGTACTTC.

This clone was counted once. The chain couples TRBV6-5 to TRBJ2-1, with D tentatively TRBD2 (6 bases). V was trimmed by 6 bases and J by 8 bases, leaving 17 bases between them. Per the germline V gene, CDR1 is MNHEY and CDR2 is SVGAGI. The CDR3 sequence is 14 residues long. The CDR3 DNA is TGTGCCAGCAGGAGGGACTCTTCTTTTGATGAGCAGTTCTTC. Protein product: CASRRDSSFDEQFF.